The clone carrying this T cell receptor (beta chain) has a handful of counts. This specimen belongs to a study of beta chain features in type 1 diabetes. Study-wide background: Healthy donors and patients showed comparable age, gender and cell yields.

This CDR3 region has 15 residues. Germline values: CDR1 MDHEN, CDR2 SYDVKM. V trimming: 6 bases; J trimming: 5 bases; junction bases outside the gene matches: 10. The isolated RNA, all of it, was reverse transcribed, so expressed TCRB transcripts were what got sequenced. Clones were read by immunoSEQ multiplex PCR, and TCRdb kept only the in-frame ones, dropping some. In the table there are about 330,000 clones, approximately 10% of which are singletons. This TCR came from a woman in her twenties or thirties in good health. Sequenced material: naive CD4+ T cells from blood. V is TRBV28 and J is TRBJ2-5; 9 nucleotides align to TRBD2. Written as DNA, the CDR3 is TGTGCCAGCAGAACTAGCGGGTCGGGCCGGGAGACCCAGTACTTC. The encoded protein is CASRTSGSGRETQYF.